This TCR beta chain was documented in a study of blood T cell repertoires in COVID-19. Looking at the study overall: Donors in the United States, Italy and Spain gave samples during acute or convalescent COVID-19. In each case, the material was cDNA or gDNA derived from T cells, B-cell-depleted T cells, or PBMCs.

Germline CDR1 is SNHLY and CDR2 is FYNNEI. The junction had 8 bases not matched to a gene; V was cut back by 2 bases and J by 7 bases. There are 15 residues in the CDR3. Source study methods: For nucleated cells, counts were estimated from reference gene primer amplification. TCRdb's table, derived via immunoSEQ multiplex PCR, lists solely in-frame clones and lacks some. The DNA was the basis for D and trimming; V, J and clone size are from that table. Here the sample spans about 140,000 clones, approximately 87% being singletons. This clone was picked up a small number of times. This TCR was recovered from a middle-aged man who had recovered from COVID-19. This chain links TRBV2 with TRBJ2-3; TRBD2 matches at 8 bases. The specimen sequenced was peripheral blood. CDR3 region: CASSERAGGEHTQYF. The CDR3 bases are TGTGCCAGCAGTGAAAGGGCGGGGGGAGAGCATACGCAGTATTTT.